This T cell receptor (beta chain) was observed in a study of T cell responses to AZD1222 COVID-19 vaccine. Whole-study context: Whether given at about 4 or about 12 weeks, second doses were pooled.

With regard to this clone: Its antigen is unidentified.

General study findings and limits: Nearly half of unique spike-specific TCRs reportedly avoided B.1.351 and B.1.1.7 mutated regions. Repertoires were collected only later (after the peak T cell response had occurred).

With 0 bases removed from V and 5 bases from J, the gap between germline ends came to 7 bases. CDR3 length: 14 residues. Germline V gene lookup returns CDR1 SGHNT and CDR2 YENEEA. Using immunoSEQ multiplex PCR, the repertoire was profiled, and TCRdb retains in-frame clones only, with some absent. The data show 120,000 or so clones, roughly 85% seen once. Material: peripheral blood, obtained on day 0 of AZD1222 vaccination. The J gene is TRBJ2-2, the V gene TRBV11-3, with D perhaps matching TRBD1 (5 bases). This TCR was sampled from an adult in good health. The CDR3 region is CASSLDQGTGELFF. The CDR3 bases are TGTGCCAGCAGCTTAGACCAGGGTACCGGGGAGCTGTTTTTT.